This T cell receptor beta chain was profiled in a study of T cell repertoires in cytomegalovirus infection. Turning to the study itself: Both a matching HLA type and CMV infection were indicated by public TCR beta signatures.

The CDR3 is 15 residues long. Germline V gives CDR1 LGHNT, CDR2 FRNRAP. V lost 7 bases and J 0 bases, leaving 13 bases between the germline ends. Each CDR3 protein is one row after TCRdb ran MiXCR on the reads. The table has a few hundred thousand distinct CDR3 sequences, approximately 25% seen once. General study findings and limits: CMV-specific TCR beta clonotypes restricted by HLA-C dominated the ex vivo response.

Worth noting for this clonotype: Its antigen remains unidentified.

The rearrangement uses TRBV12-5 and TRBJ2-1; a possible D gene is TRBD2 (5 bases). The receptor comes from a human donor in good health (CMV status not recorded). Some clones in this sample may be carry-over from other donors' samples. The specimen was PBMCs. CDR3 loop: CASARSGSSYNEQFF. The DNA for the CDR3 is TGTGCTAGTGCCCGGAGCGGAAGCTCCTACAATGAGCAGTTCTTC.